This TCR beta chain is from a study of cytomegalovirus exposure and HLA in healthy donors (dated by TCRdb to about 2017). With respect to the entire study: An earlier analysis of 587 of the donors reported under 300 Gb of sequence data and 95 million to 120 million unique TCR beta sequences obtained from about 170 million T cells. An early release that covered approximately 600 HLA-typed donors contained approximately 300 gigabases of sequencing data and around 85 million unique TCR sequences. The genetic ancestry cluster associated with self-reported Caucasian donors included 81% of the roughly 360 genotyped donors. The aim of the study was to test whether cataloging public T cell receptors could identify signatures of past pathogen exposure. Using immunosequencing, the study profiled T cell repertoires from around 670 subjects and related those repertoires to cytomegalovirus serostatus. Besides the first cohort of around 700 subjects, a separate validation cohort made up of 95 to 150 different subjects was used. To predict cytomegalovirus infection status, the study combined high-throughput TCR immunosequencing, statistical association of individual TCRs with disease status, and machine learning. In a later analysis, previously published TCR beta repertoires from roughly 710 donors were re-analyzed and high-resolution HLA genotyping was added so that TCR occurrence patterns could be studied. The later analysis used no new phenotypic data to find candidate immune exposures, relying instead on TCR beta sequences and their occurrence across donors. An earlier analysis of several hundred of the donors applied high-throughput TCR beta sequencing to assess whether each TCR beta V gene segment acted as functional or pseudogenic. Donor age, sex, ethnicity and CMV serostatus were collected together with the repertoire data. A later genetic analysis took genome-wide SNP genotypes for about three fifths of the roughly 700 donors and used that subset as a discovery cohort. Every discovery cohort repertoire had been produced on one sequencing platform. HLA typing covered class I and class II loci at four-digit resolution. Typing coverage differed by locus: A, B, C, DRB1 and DQB1 were typed in roughly 629-630 donors, DQA1 in 500 to 550, DPA1 in 600 to 610, and DPB1 in roughly 450. Because of strong linkage in the cohort, roughly five DR-DQ haplotypes were treated as single units for association and clustering. On average, around 230,000 unique TCR beta nucleotide sequences were sequenced per donor among about 400 genotyped donors of the cohort, with roughly 18% of those sequences being non-productive. Results the study describes overall, beyond this receptor: According to a later analysis, most CMV-associated TCR beta chains appeared to be HLA-restricted, and the HLA associations seemed to be driven largely by CMV exposure. A later analysis associated approximately 17,000 TCR beta sequences with specific HLA alleles at a false discovery rate of 0.05. The study listed 150 to 200 TCR beta chains as associated with cytomegalovirus. Broadly in line with IMGT annotations, most TCR beta V segments showed up in productive rearrangements about 87% or about 30% of the time in an earlier analysis of approximately 600 of the donors. Across donors, most TCR sequences were observed very rarely, whereas some public TCRs were present in many individuals. In a later analysis, HLA-associated TCR beta chains were found to be more clonally expanded and to have lower generation probabilities than equally common non-associated chains. In a later genetic analysis, a missense DCLRE1C variant was associated with V-gene and J-gene trimming of TCR beta chains, and the association was replicated in an independent cohort. A further reported finding was that TCR beta sequences accurately predicted the HLA-A and HLA-B alleles for most subjects in the first cohort. Because the 87-base-pair reads could not distinguish some IMGT-functional V segments, including TRBV6-2 and TRBV6-3, those segments were excluded. The sequencing pipeline was judged likely to have produced a cluster of highly shared sequence variants as a technical artifact. It was suggested by the authors that the approach could potentially be generalized to other disease states and immunological phenotypes. In vitro tests confirmed that a few of the cytomegalovirus-associated TCR beta chains recognize cytomegalovirus antigens. Because counts were too low, about 18 rarely observed V segments, including chromosome 9 orphons, were left out of the earlier analysis of about 500 of the donors. Because some donors lacked HLA typing at each locus, the association tests relied only on the typed subset. For the cohort, immune exposure information was limited to CMV serostatus. When HLA alleles, especially DR and DQ, strongly co-occurred, attributing TCR associations to individual alleles was difficult. A later analysis reported that several top co-occurrence clusters appeared linked to parvovirus B19, influenza, CMV and Epstein-Barr virus. Presence/absence analyses assumed roughly uniform sequencing depth across donors, an assumption that may not hold. Compared with the roughly 700-donor mean, donors in an Asian-associated ancestry cluster had fewer N-insertions in productive TCRs, according to a later genetic analysis. Linkage disequilibrium might explain the correlated functional status among segregating V segments, but an unknown experimental factor could not be excluded. According to a later analysis, TCR association rates differed among HLA loci, with DRB1 alleles showing the most associated TCRs and HLA-C alleles showing the fewest. In this cohort, only TCR beta chains were sequenced, and detectable features were limited by the absence of alpha or paired-chain data. In both the original and validation cohorts, the classifier was reported to diagnose cytomegalovirus status with high specificity and sensitivity.

The method behind the library was the immunoSEQ multiplex PCR assay. For the multiplex PCR, a mixture combining 60 forward primers for TCR Vbeta segments and 13 reverse primers for TCR Jbeta segments was used. A multiplex PCR assay on genomic DNA amplified the CDR3 region of rearranged TCR beta genes. Amplified TCR beta libraries were sequenced as 87-base-pair reads on the Illumina HiSeq System. In the authors' own workflow: A later analysis counted tens of millions of unique TCR beta chains across the 650 to 700 repertoires, and about 10 million of these chains were shared by at least two donors. A nearest-neighbor algorithm error-corrected the raw reads and collapsed the reads into unique sequences, merging closely related sequences to remove PCR and sequencing errors. CDR3 sequences were aligned to IMGT reference sequences to assign V, D and J gene segments. For a sequence to be retained, a match of at least six nucleotides was required to both a V gene segment and a J gene segment. Rearrangements were classified as productive when the CDR3 lacked stop codons and remained in frame with V and J, and all other rearrangements were classified as non-productive. CDR3 was defined by IMGT convention, running from the second conserved V-encoded cysteine to the conserved J-encoded phenylalanine. Sequences without an unambiguous match to a single V gene segment were excluded from the earlier analysis of over 500 of the donors. In an earlier analysis of 500 to 750 of the donors, V segments were called functional above 56.7% productive rearrangements and were called segregating when the between-donor standard deviation exceeded 5%. A statistical classification framework was built to diagnose cytomegalovirus status from the catalog of TCR beta chain sequences. In a later analysis, V and J genes were assigned by comparing TCR nucleotide sequences against IMGT/GENE-DB human TR gene sequences. The TCRdist pipeline was used in a later analysis to assign CDR3 sequences and most-parsimonious VDJ recombination scenarios. In a later analysis, each TCR beta chain was defined by its CDR3 amino acid sequence together with its V-gene family, and reads lacking a unique V-gene family were excluded. To address suspected cross-contamination and a sequencing artifact, a later analysis removed 550 to 750 highly shared, low-generation-probability nucleotide sequences. A later analysis calculated a clonal expansion index for each public chain from normalized within-repertoire ranks of inferred template counts. A later analysis computed generation probabilities with a VDJ recombination model fitted to out-of-frame rearrangements, and checked the results against IGoR. Hypergeometric tests were used in a later analysis to score TCR-TCR, TCR-HLA and TCR-CMV co-occurrence, with a repertoire-size bias correction applied to the TCR pairs. To estimate false discovery rates, a later analysis permuted the HLA or CMV assignments 20 times. In a later analysis, co-occurring TCRs were grouped with DBSCAN, and TCRdist sequence similarity was added when clustering was performed within HLA-allele-positive subsets. Co-occurrence clustering excluded repertoires with fewer than 30,000 or more than 120,000 public chains, plus five with anomalous nucleotide sharing. TCRdb's version of the immuneACCESS table is confined to in-frame rearrangements and falls short of the full clone set. An unresolved V gene accounts for under half of the shortfall where checked; the remainder is of unknown origin. V and J calls and clone size follow that table, whereas D and trimming were derived from the DNA. The sample has 120,000 or so clones on record, around 82% of them singletons. Clones ranked in the top ten supply 0.95% to 1.5% of the sample.

As regards this clone: The antigen this receptor binds is unknown. Base qualities are not at hand, and no much larger clone is one base apart.

In total, just over 650 healthy bone marrow donors made up the cohort. Cohort members were all nominally healthy when sampled, although unrecorded immune exposures were likely present. The donor tested CMV seronegative, placing the donor among the 352 seronegative members of the cohort. Every donor gave a peripheral blood sample, and the peripheral blood mononuclear cells from that sample were used for TCR beta sequencing. The Qiagen DNeasy Blood Extraction Kit was used to extract genomic DNA from the blood cell samples. From the cysteine through the phenylalanine, the CDR3 covers 13 amino acids. The sequence is cut down to CDR3 DNA, 39 bases in frame from base 1. The germline V gene (reference sequence) specifies SGHKS as CDR1 and YYEKEE as CDR2. Trimming costs V 3 bases and J 2 bases, and their ends lie 8 bases apart.

The sequence was collected from a female donor in good health and CMV-seronegative. The chain uses TRBV5-5 and TRBJ1-1; no D gene can be assigned with confidence. Sequencing was done on a sample of PBMCs. The DNA is TGTGCCAGCAGCTCGGACTTCAACACTGAAGCTTTCTTT. Its amino acids are CASSSDFNTEAFF.